A selection of T cell receptor beta chains follows, all from one sample in a study of CD8 T cells in Susac syndrome. TCRdb reprocessed the immunoSEQ multiplex PCR reads via MiXCR and lists one record per CDR3 protein. The table records about 150,000 distinct CDR3 sequences, around 95% of them present only once. Sequences were obtained from CD4+ T cells from PBMCs. Receptor source: a human donor with Susac syndrome. The CDR3 runs from the conserved cysteine through the conserved F or W. D genes are given only for firm matches. Clone size, where shown, is once, few, many, or a class for clones that have expanded.

>.|once|TRBV5-1|TRBJ2-7
TGCGCCAGCAGCCGACAGTCGCCTTCTTACGAGCAGTACTTC
CASSRQSPSYEQYF
>.|.|TRBV7-2|TRBJ1-6
TGTGCCAGCAGCTTACCGCGTCGGGAGAAGGGGAATTCACCCCTCCACTTT
CASSLPRREKGNSPLHF
>.|.|TRBV14|TRBJ2-5
TGTGCCAGCAGCCAAGATGTGAACAGGCAAGAGACCCAGTACTTC
CASSQDVNRQETQYF
>.|.|TRBV12-3/TRBV12-4|TRBJ1-6
TGTGCCAGCAGGTCAGGCTCCTATAATTCACCCCTCCACTTT
CASRSGSYNSPLHF
>.|.|TRBV7-3|TRBJ2-3
TGTGCCAGCAGCGAGGCAGGGGCCGGCACAGATACGCAGTATTTT
CASSEAGAGTDTQYF
>TRBD2|.|TRBV7-2|TRBJ2-5
TGTGCCAGCAGCTTAGCGGGGGGGGAGACCCAGTACTTC
CASSLAGGETQYF
>.|.|TRBV12-3/TRBV12-4|TRBJ1-1
TGTGCCAGCAGTCGACACTCGGGGAACACTGAAGCTTTCTTT
CASSRHSGNTEAFF
>TRBD1|.|TRBV25-1|TRBJ2-1
TGTGCCAGCAGGGGACAGACCTACAATGAGCAGTTCTTC
CASRGQTYNEQFF
>TRBD2|.|TRBV3-1|TRBJ2-1
TGTGCCAGCAGCCAGGCGGGGGGGCCGTACAATGAGCAGTTCTTC
CASSQAGGPYNEQFF
>TRBD1|.|TRBV20-1|TRBJ2-4
TGCAGTGCTAGAGCCCAGGGGGCGGACATTCAGTACTTC
CSARAQGADIQYF
>TRBD1|few|TRBV19|TRBJ1-2
TGTGCCAGTAGTAGACAGGGCTATGGCTACACCTTC
CASSRQGYGYTF
>.|.|TRBV5-1|TRBJ2-6
TGCGCCAGCACCGCGCTGGCCGTCGCTGGGGCCAACGTCCTGACTTTC
CASTALAVAGANVLTF
>TRBD1|.|TRBV7-9|TRBJ2-5
TGTGCCAGCAGCCCTGGACAGGGGAGAAGGGAGACCCAGTACTTC
CASSPGQGRRETQYF
>.|once|TRBV14|TRBJ2-6
TGTGCCAGCAGCCAAGCACACTCTGGGGCCAACGTCCTGACTTTC
CASSQAHSGANVLTF
>TRBD1|.|TRBV3-1|TRBJ1-1
TGTGCCAGCAGCACCCAGGGGGCCACTGAAGCTTTCTTT
CASSTQGATEAFF
>.|once|TRBV14|TRBJ1-2
TGTGCCAGCAGCCACTTGGGAGGCGACTATGGCTACACCTTC
CASSHLGGDYGYTF
>.|.|TRBV29-1|TRBJ2-7
TGCAGCGTTGAGGTTCGGAACTACGAGCAGTACTTC
CSVEVRNYEQYF
>TRBD2|once|TRBV12-3/TRBV12-4|TRBJ2-5
TGTGCCAGCAGTTTAATCCCGACTAGCGGGGGGGGAAAGACCCAGTACTTC
CASSLIPTSGGGKTQYF
>.|once|TRBV29-1|TRBJ2-5
TGCAGCGCTGAGGCACTAGGAGGAGGGACCCAGTACTTC
CSAEALGGGTQYF
>.|.|TRBV7-8|TRBJ1-6
TGTGCCAGCAGCTTAGCGCTGGGGAAGAATTCACCCCTCCACTTT
CASSLALGKNSPLHF
>.|.|TRBV29-1|TRBJ2-7
TGCAGCGTTGACCCCGGACAGAACGAGCAGTACTTC
CSVDPGQNEQYF
>.|once|TRBV14|TRBJ1-6
TGTGCCAGCAGCCAAGATGCCAGCTTAAATTCACCCCTCCACTTT
CASSQDASLNSPLHF
>.|.|TRBV12-3/TRBV12-4|TRBJ2-6
TGTGCCAGCAACCGGGTCGGCAGGGGAGTTTCTGGGGCCAACGTCCTGACTTTC
CASNRVGRGVSGANVLTF
>.|.|TRBV12-3/TRBV12-4|TRBJ1-2
TGTGCCAGCAGTCCCACAGGGTTCTATGGCTACACCTTC
CASSPTGFYGYTF
>.|.|TRBV20-1|TRBJ2-7
TGCAGTGCCGGGGACAACAACTACGAGCAGTACTTC
CSAGDNNYEQYF
>.|.|TRBV5-1|TRBJ2-7
TGCGCCAGCAGCGAACGTAGGAGGAGCGAGCAGTACTTC
CASSERRRSEQYF
>.|.|TRBV29-1|TRBJ2-6
TGCAGCGTTGCGGACGGCAACTCTGGGGCCAACGTCCTGACTTTC
CSVADGNSGANVLTF
>.|.|TRBV18|TRBJ2-1
TGTGCCAGCCGGGGGGCTAACAATGAGCAGTTCTTC
CASRGANNEQFF
>TRBD1|.|TRBV3-1|TRBJ1-2
TGTGCCAGCAGCACCCGGACAGGGACGAAGAATGGCTACACCTTC
CASSTRTGTKNGYTF
>.|.|TRBV7-2|TRBJ2-5
TGTGCCAGCAGCCTTTGGCCCAGGGGGGGCGGGGAGACCCAGTACTTC
CASSLWPRGGGETQYF
>.|.|TRBV9|TRBJ2-6
TGTGCCAGCAGCGTAGCTGGGTCCGGGGCCAACGTCCTGACTTTC
CASSVAGSGANVLTF
>.|.|TRBV14|TRBJ2-7
TGTGCCAGCAGCCAAGTTGAGAGAGAGCAGTACTTC
CASSQVEREQYF
>.|.|TRBV29-1|TRBJ2-1
TGCAGCGTTGTAGGGGTTGGTAAAAAGGAGCAGTTCTTC
CSVVGVGKKEQFF
>TRBD2|.|TRBV12-3/TRBV12-4|TRBJ2-2
TGTGCCAGCAGTTTAGCCCTAGCGGGCGCCGGGGAGCTGTTTTTT
CASSLALAGAGELFF
>TRBD1|.|TRBV15|TRBJ1-4
TGTGCCACCAGCTCCCACAGGGGGGCAACTAATGAAAAACTGTTTTTT
CATSSHRGATNEKLFF
>.|.|TRBV6-4|TRBJ1-1
TGTGCCAGCAGTCATCGGGGGGACACTGAAGCTTTCTTT
CASSHRGDTEAFF
>TRBD2|few|TRBV12-3/TRBV12-4|TRBJ2-3
TGTGCCAGCAGTGCCCTAGCGGCCGATACGCAGTATTTT
CASSALAADTQYF
>.|.|TRBV15|TRBJ2-2
TGTGCCACCAGCAGAGATTCCGGGAGATTAGGCACCGGGGAGCTGTTTTTT
CATSRDSGRLGTGELFF
>.|.|TRBV9|TRBJ1-5
TGTGCCAGCAGCGTAGGGCAAGACAATCAGCCCCAGCATTTT
CASSVGQDNQPQHF
>TRBD1|once|TRBV3-1|TRBJ1-1
TGTGCCAGCAGCCAAACAGGGGCCACTGAAGCTTTCTTT
CASSQTGATEAFF
>.|.|TRBV27|TRBJ2-3
TGTGCCAGCAGTCCATCGAGGGGGGCTCCTAGCACAGATACGCAGTATTTT
CASSPSRGAPSTDTQYF
>.|.|TRBV29-1|TRBJ2-5
TGCAGCGTTGACAGCTACGCCCAAGAGACCCAGTACTTC
CSVDSYAQETQYF
>.|.|TRBV5-1|TRBJ2-7
TGCGCCAGCAGCCCGGCTCGGGACTACGAGCAGTACTTC
CASSPARDYEQYF
>.|.|TRBV12-3/TRBV12-4|TRBJ2-7
TGTGCCAGCAGTTTTAGGGGAGGAGGGCTCGAGCAGTACTTC
CASSFRGGGLEQYF
>.|.|TRBV6-2/TRBV6-3|TRBJ2-1
TGTGCCAGCACGGAGGACAGCTACAATGAGCAGTTCTTC
CASTEDSYNEQFF
>.|.|TRBV25-1|TRBJ1-4
TGTGCCAGCAGTGAACCCAGGTCACGTATTGGAAAACTGTTTTTT
CASSEPRSRIGKLFF
>.|once|TRBV7-2|TRBJ2-7
TGTGCCAGCAGCTCTCCGGGGGCGCAGTACTTC
CASSSPGAQYF
>.|.|TRBV12-3/TRBV12-4|TRBJ1-3
TGTGCCAGCAGTTTAGCAGGGAGCACCATATATTTT
CASSLAGSTIYF
>.|.|TRBV5-6|TRBJ2-7
TGTGCCAGCAGAGGGCAATCGTACGAGCAGTACTTC
CASRGQSYEQYF
>.|once|TRBV25-1|TRBJ2-3
TGTGCCAGCGCGGGTAGTCAGGATACGCAGTATTTT
CASAGSQDTQYF
>.|.|TRBV25-1|TRBJ2-2
TGTGCCAGCAGTGGCCCCCTCGGGACGGCGCTTGGCACCGGGGAGCTGTTTTTT
CASSGPLGTALGTGELFF
>.|once|TRBV7-2|TRBJ2-5
TGTGCCAGCAGCTGGGCGACAAACCAGGCGGAGACCCAGTACTTC
CASSWATNQAETQYF